The next 19 T cell receptor beta chains were all read from a single sample in a study of response to subunit inactivated influenza vaccine. TCRdb re-called the RT-PCR reads through MiXCR, storing one row per CDR3 protein. The data show about 190,000 distinct CDR3 sequences, 13% to 15% seen once. Sample: CD8+ T cells sorted from PBMCs, taken more than 4 days after vaccination. The origin of the receptors is a man between 50 and 59 years old who received an inactivated influenza vaccine.

This clonotype was counted between two and nine times. This sequence joins TRBV11-2 and TRBJ2-1; D is perhaps TRBD1 (5 bases). This CDR3 comprises 14 residues. Germline V gives CDR1 SGHAT, CDR2 FQNNGV. Trimming removed 1 base from V and 6 bases from J, with 10 bases in between. The CDR3 here is CASSLVARGNEQFF. The CDR3 bases are TGTGCCAGCAGCTTAGTGGCAAGGGGCAATGAGCAGTTCTTC. The full variable domain, its missing parts supplied by reference TRBV11-2 and TRBJ2-1, is EAGVAQSPRYKIIEKRQSVAFWCNPISGHATLYWYQQILGQGPKLLIQFQNNGVVDDSQLPKDRFSAERLKGVDSTLKIQPAKLEDSAVYLCASSLVARGNEQFFGPGTRLTVL.

V and J are TRBV19 and TRBJ2-7, with 7 bases aligning to TRBD2. With V trimmed by 5 bases and J by 6 bases, 13 bases remained unmatched. Germline V gene lookup returns CDR1 LNHDA and CDR2 SQIVND (reference sequence). This CDR3 is 15 amino acids long. The CDR3 region has the DNA TGTGCCAGTAGTGCGGCGATAAGCGGGGCGGGCGAGCAGTACTTC. This gives the protein CASSAAISGAGEQYF. Using reference TRBV19 and TRBJ2-7 for the parts outside the CDR3, the full variable domain is DGGITQSPKYLFRKEGQNVTLSCEQNLNHDAMYWYRQDPGQGLRLIYYSQIVNDFQKGDIAEGYSVSREKKESFPLTVTSAQKNPTAFYLCASSAAISGAGEQYFGPGTRLTVT.

This clonotype is categorized as medium-sized (0.01 to 0.1%). The gene calls are TRBV5-1 and TRBJ1-1, with D perhaps matching TRBD1 (6 bases). The CDR3 covers 13 residues. V was shortened by 3 bases and J by 0 bases, with 6 bases between the two germline ends. Germline loops: CDR1 SGHRS, CDR2 YFSETQ. CDR3 sequence (DNA): TGCGCCAGCAGCTGGACAGTGAACACTGAAGCTTTCTTT. Protein product: CASSWTVNTEAFF.

The chain recombines TRBV20-1 with TRBJ1-2; the D is unclear. Germline assignment: CDR1 DFQATT and CDR2 SNEGSKA (reference sequence). Between the trimmed V and J ends, which lost 2 bases and 4 bases, there was a span of 14 bases. CDR3 length equals 14 residues. This CDR3 is CSARSHGDLYGYTF. The DNA of the CDR3 is TGCAGTGCTAGATCCCACGGGGATCTCTATGGCTACACCTTC.

This clonotype was seen more than once but under ten times. The CDR3 DNA reads as TGTGCCAGCAGTTTATCTGGGCGGGACCACGAGCAGTACTTC. It yields the protein CASSLSGRDHEQYF. V and J are TRBV28 and TRBJ2-7, with D perhaps TRBD2 (6 bases). Germline values: CDR1 MDHEN, CDR2 SYDVKM. The CDR3 covers 14 residues. The V and J ends lost 1 base and 5 bases respectively, with 12 bases between them.

There are many counts of this clonotype. CDR3 DNA sequence: TGCAGCGTGTGGGACAGGGTTTATTCTGGGGCCAACGTCCTGACTTTC. This sequence encodes CSVWDRVYSGANVLTF. The J gene is TRBJ2-6, the V gene TRBV29-1; 9 bases align to TRBD1. The CDR3 consists of 16 residues. Germline CDR1 reads SQVTM; CDR2 reads ANQGSEA. Trimming took 6 bases from V and 1 from J; bases not matched to a gene: 7.

This clonotype turned up a few times. The chain links TRBV12-3 or TRBV12-4 to TRBJ2-3, with 10 bases fitting TRBD1. The CDR3 loop spans 17 amino acids. Trimming took 4 bases from V and 4 from J; bases not matched to a gene: 11. The chain's CDR3 is CASSYRGQGMGPDTQYF. CDR3 in DNA: TGTGCCAGCAGTTATAGGGGACAGGGGATGGGGCCAGATACGCAGTATTTT.

This clonotype turned up a few times. The chain combines TRBV7-9 with TRBJ2-1; the match to TRBD2 covers 8 bases. CDR1 and CDR2 from the germline V gene are SEHNR and FQNEAQ (reference sequence). V was clipped by 7 bases and J by 9 bases; unmatched bases: 11. The CDR3 loop spans 14 amino acids. CDR3 protein: CASNGGGRLGEQFF. The CDR3 DNA follows: TGTGCCAGCAACGGGGGGGGCCGGTTAGGTGAGCAGTTCTTC.

This clonotype was picked up many times. The rearrangement joins TRBV7-6 to TRBJ2-1; tentatively, D is TRBD2 (6 bases). Germline V gene lookup returns CDR1 SGHVS and CDR2 FNYEAQ. The CDR3 extends over 15 amino acids. The germline V and J ends were trimmed by 5 bases and 0 bases, with 11 bases remaining between them. CDR3 bases: TGTGCCAGCAGCCCGGGAGATAGCTCCTACAATGAGCAGTTCTTC. Protein sequence: CASSPGDSSYNEQFF.

This chain connects TRBV4-1 to TRBJ2-7, with D unclear. There are 15 residues in the CDR3. The germline V gene encodes CDR1 MGHRA and CDR2 YSYEKL. Trimming pared 3 bases from V and 1 base from J, leaving 13 bases between. Written as DNA, the CDR3 is TGCGCCAGCAGCCAGCACACCGCCGCTTCCTACGAGCAGTACTTC. This sequence encodes CASSQHTAASYEQYF.

The chain recombines TRBV7-2 with TRBJ1-1; 8 nucleotides line up with TRBD1. CDR1 is SGHTA, CDR2 FQGNSA, per germline. Trimming cost V 1 base and J 5 bases; bases outside gene matches: 12. CDR3 length: 17 amino acids. CDR3 loop: CASSLVARQGAGTEAFF. The DNA for the CDR3 is TGTGCCAGCAGCTTAGTCGCGCGGCAGGGGGCGGGAACTGAAGCTTTCTTT. The full variable domain, its missing parts supplied by reference TRBV7-2 and TRBJ1-1, is GAGVSQSPSNKVTEKGKDVELRCDPISGHTALYWYRQSLGQGLEFLIYFQGNSAPDKSGLPSDRFSAERTGGSVSTLTIQRTQQEDSAVYLCASSLVARQGAGTEAFFGQGTRLTVV.

This clonotype was found many times. V gene TRBV7-9 combines with J gene TRBJ2-3, with 9 bases identical to TRBD2. Germline V gene lookup returns CDR1 SEHNR and CDR2 FQNEAQ (reference sequence). The CDR3 has 14 amino acids. J gave up 6 bases and V 5 bases, and 6 bases lay outside the gene matches. The CDR3 DNA follows: TGTGCCAGCAGCCCGACTAGCGGCGCCGATACGCAGTATTTT. This translates into CASSPTSGADTQYF. Filled out from reference TRBV7-9 and TRBJ2-3, the complete variable domain reads DTGVSQNPRHKITKRGQNVTFRCDPISEHNRLYWYRQTLGQGPEFLTYFQNEAQLEKSRLLSDRFSAERPKGSFSTLEIQRTEQGDSAMYLCASSPTSGADTQYFGPGTRLTVL.

The rearrangement links TRBV7-8 to TRBJ2-3, with 9 bases that match TRBD2. Germline V gene data show CDR1 as SGHVS and CDR2 as FQNEAQ. The CDR3 totals 17 residues. Germline trimming cut 4 bases from V and 0 bases from J; bases unmatched to any gene: 8. The CDR3 DNA reads as TGTGCCAGCAGCTCGACCCGACTAGCGGTTAGCACAGATACGCAGTATTTT. Encoded protein: CASSSTRLAVSTDTQYF.

The chain is built from TRBV4-3 and TRBJ2-1; D could derive from TRBD1 or TRBD2 (5 bases each). V was pared by 3 bases and J by 5 bases, with 17 bases between. Germline-derived CDR1 and CDR2 are LGHNA and YSLEER. This CDR3 has 16 amino acids. CDR3 sequence: CASSHGAGTANNEQFF. CDR3 DNA: TGCGCCAGCAGCCACGGAGCCGGGACCGCGAACAATGAGCAGTTCTTC.

Only a few counts were recorded for this clonotype. The genes are TRBV20-1 and TRBJ2-7, with 13 nucleotides matching TRBD2. J lost 1 base, V lost 3 bases, and 9 bases had no gene match. The V gene's germline CDR1 is DFQATT and CDR2 SNEGSKA (reference sequence). CDR3 length: 17 amino acids. CDR3 residues: CSARDYLGLAGSYEQYF. The CDR3 DNA is TGCAGTGCTAGGGATTACCTGGGACTAGCGGGATCCTACGAGCAGTACTTC.

This clonotype has at least ten counts. The chain links TRBV5-1 to TRBJ2-7; perhaps TRBD2 as D (6 bases). V lost 7 bases and J lost 3, with 17 bases in between. This CDR3 has 14 amino acids. CDR1 is SGHRS, CDR2 YFSETQ, per germline. CDR3 nucleotides: TGCGCCAGCTCCGTGGGGGGAACGGGCTACGAGCAGTACTTC. Translated: CASSVGGTGYEQYF.

This chain links TRBV9 with TRBJ2-7, with TRBD1 identical over 7 bases. The CDR3 consists of 15 residues. Looked up from germline, CDR1 is SGDLS and CDR2 is YYNGEE. Trimming removed 4 bases from V and 1 base from J; junction bases left unmatched: 8. The CDR3 region has the DNA TGTGCCAGCAGCCCCACGGACAGGTCTTCCTACGAGCAGTACTTC. Translating it yields CASSPTDRSSYEQYF.

This clonotype showed up just a few times. The genes are TRBV27 and TRBJ2-7, with TRBD2 identical over 10 bases. The CDR3 runs to 13 residues. Germline V gene data show CDR1 as MNHEY and CDR2 as SMNVEV (reference sequence). The V segment lost 9 bases and the J segment 3 bases; nucleotides outside the gene matches: 5. In DNA form, the CDR3 reads TGTGCCAGTAGCGGGGGGTCGGGCTACGAGCAGTACTTC. Its translation is CASSGGSGYEQYF.

The J gene is TRBJ2-3, the V gene TRBV4-3; 10 bases map to TRBD2. V was pared by 0 bases and J by 5 bases, with 8 bases of the junction left unmatched. Germline V gene lookup returns CDR1 LGHNA and CDR2 YSLEER. The CDR3 loop spans 17 amino acids. The CDR3 spells CASSQDLASGSGDTQYF. The CDR3 DNA reads as TGCGCCAGCAGCCAAGATCTGGCTAGCGGGAGTGGAGATACGCAGTATTTT.